These 31 T cell receptor beta chains were sequenced from one sample in a study of blood T cell repertoires in COVID-19. Clones were sequenced by immunoSEQ multiplex PCR, and TCRdb holds only the in-frame ones, with some missing. The sample lists 35,000 to 55,000 clones; over 80% were seen once. The sequencing sample was made of peripheral blood. Every receptor here comes from a human donor in a cohort sampled during active COVID-19.

The rearrangement uses TRBV28 and TRBJ2-5; 9 bases align to TRBD2. The J segment lost 5 bases and the V segment lost 8 bases, leaving 9 bases of the junction unmatched. CDR3 length: 14 residues. CDR1 MDHEN and CDR2 SYDVKM come from the germline V gene. The CDR3 protein is CASLTPGLAETQYF. The CDR3 DNA reads TGTGCCAGCCTGACCCCGGGACTAGCCGAGACCCAGTACTTC.

The V and J genes are TRBV9 and TRBJ2-5, with D possibly being TRBD2 (6 bases). Trimming removed 7 bases at V and 3 bases at J, with 10 bases between. CDR3 length equals 12 residues. Germline CDR1 SGDLS, CDR2 YYNGEE. CDR3 protein: CASLREEETQYF. The DNA for the CDR3 is TGTGCCAGCCTCAGGGAGGAAGAGACCCAGTACTTC.

The chain links TRBV5-1 to TRBJ1-2; TRBD1 matches at 7 bases. CDR1 is SGHRS, CDR2 YFSETQ, per germline. V lost 0 bases, J lost 8 bases, and 7 bases stayed unmatched. The CDR3 consists of 14 residues. DNA for the CDR3: TGCGCCAGCAGCTTGGCCTACAGGGGCGGGGGCTACACCTTC. Residues: CASSLAYRGGGYTF.

The chain employs TRBV5-1 and TRBJ1-1; D is uncertain. The CDR3 totals 13 residues. V shed 1 base and J shed 7 bases, with 11 bases lying between them. Germline V gene lookup returns CDR1 SGHRS and CDR2 YFSETQ. Here the CDR3 DNA reads TGCGCCAGCAGCTTGTCTTACGAGCTTGAAGCTTTCTTT. This gives the protein CASSLSYELEAFF.

The chain carries TRBV25-1 and TRBJ2-1; 7 bases align to TRBD2. The CDR3 spans 12 residues. The V gene's germline CDR1 is MGHDK and CDR2 SYGVNS. Unmatched junction bases numbered 7, after V lost 11 bases and J lost 6 bases. For the CDR3, the DNA is TGTGCCGCGGGAGCGGACTTCAATGAGCAGTTCTTC. It yields the protein CAAGADFNEQFF.

The J gene is TRBJ2-1, the V gene TRBV7-9, with TRBD1 as a possible D gene (6 bases). The CDR3 has 16 residues. V dropped 1 base and J dropped 5 bases, with 15 bases sitting between them. CDR1 and CDR2 from the germline V gene are SEHNR and FQNEAQ (reference sequence). CDR3 coding DNA: TGTGCCAGCAGCTTAGTCGGCACAGGGCCGAACAATGAGCAGTTCTTC. Amino acid sequence: CASSLVGTGPNNEQFF. The full variable domain, in which reference TRBV7-9 and TRBJ2-1 provide the parts outside the CDR3, is DTGVSQNPRHKITKRGQNVTFRCDPISEHNRLYWYRQTLGQGPEFLTYFQNEAQLEKSRLLSDRFSAERPKGSFSTLEIQRTEQGDSAMYLCASSLVGTGPNNEQFFGPGTRLTVL.

The chain links TRBV19 to TRBJ2-3; 7 bases align to TRBD2. The V gene's germline CDR1 is LNHDA and CDR2 SQIVND (reference sequence). This CDR3 comprises 15 residues. The V gene end was trimmed by 3 bases and the J gene end by 4 bases; junction bases not matched to a gene: 7. The CDR3 loop is CASSIAGVVADTQYF. CDR3 nucleotide sequence: TGTGCCAGTAGTATCGCGGGAGTAGTGGCAGATACGCAGTATTTT.

The chain has TRBV18 and TRBJ2-1, with 13 bases that match TRBD2. Germline CDR1 and CDR2: KGHSH and LQKENI. The CDR3 is 16 amino acids. The V gene end was trimmed by 2 bases and the J gene end by 9 bases; junction bases not matched to a gene: 7. The CDR3 spells CASSPAPGLAGVEQFF. For the CDR3, the DNA is TGTGCCAGCTCACCAGCGCCCGGACTAGCGGGAGTTGAGCAGTTCTTC.

This clone was recorded only once. The rearrangement uses TRBV10-3 and TRBJ2-5, with TRBD2 matching over 14 bases. The germline CDR1 and CDR2 sequences are ENHRY and SYGVKD. V dropped 4 bases and J dropped 4; count of bases not matched to a gene: 11. The CDR3 totals 18 residues. The CDR3 sequence is CAISVGTSGRGNGETQYF. Written as DNA, the CDR3 is TGTGCCATCAGTGTAGGGACTAGCGGGAGAGGGAACGGAGAGACCCAGTACTTC.

The V gene is TRBV7-2, the J gene TRBJ2-7; 7 nucleotides align to TRBD2. The germline CDR1 and CDR2 sequences are SGHTA and FQGNSA. With 6 bases clipped from V and 4 bases from J, the junction kept 15 bases outside the gene matches. This CDR3 comprises 16 residues. The CDR3: CASSGSTQRESYEQYF. The CDR3 region has the DNA TGTGCCAGCAGTGGATCTACGCAGCGGGAATCGTACGAGCAGTACTTC.

CDR3 in amino acids: CASSFSLAGNEQFF. CDR3 in DNA: TGTGCCAGCAGCTTCAGCTTAGCCGGGAATGAGCAGTTCTTC. This chain links TRBV11-2 with TRBJ2-1; unclear D gene. The ends were cut back, 3 bases at V and 7 bases at J, with 13 bases in the middle. The CDR3 length is 14 residues. Germline V gives CDR1 SGHAT, CDR2 FQNNGV.

The genes are TRBV11-2 and TRBJ2-7; 12 bases agree with TRBD1. The CDR3 has 15 residues. V was pared by 3 bases and J by 4 bases, with 4 bases of the junction left unmatched. From germline, CDR1 is SGHAT and CDR2 FQNNGV. CDR3 amino acids: CASSFLGQGAYEQYF. The CDR3, as DNA: TGTGCCAGCAGCTTCTTGGGACAGGGGGCGTACGAGCAGTACTTC.

J is TRBJ2-3 and V is TRBV27; maybe TRBD1 (6 bases). The CDR3 length is 14 residues. Germline CDR1 reads MNHEY; CDR2 reads SMNVEV (reference sequence). Trimming stripped 5 bases from V and 2 bases from J, with 11 bases between. CDR3 in DNA: TGTGCCAGCAGTCCGACAGGTTTCACAGATACGCAGTATTTT. Translation gives CASSPTGFTDTQYF.

This clone was seen more than once but under ten times. The chain recombines TRBV27 with TRBJ2-7, with 12 positions matching TRBD2. The CDR3 runs 15 residues. In germline, CDR1 is MNHEY, CDR2 SMNVEV (reference sequence). The V segment lost 5 bases and the J segment 3 bases; nucleotides outside the gene matches: 5. The CDR3 protein is CASSLRTSGDYEQYF. The CDR3 DNA reads TGTGCCAGCAGTCTAAGGACTAGCGGGGACTACGAGCAGTACTTC.

J is TRBJ2-1 and V is TRBV19, with 8 bases fitting TRBD2. The germline V gene has CDR1 LNHDA and CDR2 SQIVND (reference sequence). The CDR3 is made up of 16 amino acids. Germline trimming cut 6 bases from V and 5 bases from J; bases unmatched to any gene: 12. The CDR3 sequence is CASRGRKLAEHNEQFF. The CDR3 DNA follows: TGTGCCAGTAGGGGACGCAAACTAGCGGAACACAATGAGCAGTTCTTC.

This clone was seen only a few times. The chain is built from TRBV7-9 and TRBJ2-7, with 9 nucleotides matching TRBD2. With 2 bases clipped from V and 3 bases from J, the junction kept 8 bases outside the gene matches. This CDR3 is 16 amino acids long. CDR1 and CDR2 from the germline V gene are SEHNR and FQNEAQ (reference sequence). The chain's CDR3 is CASSLYGRSGSYEQYF. Here the CDR3 DNA reads TGTGCCAGCAGCTTATATGGTCGTAGCGGGAGCTACGAGCAGTACTTC.

The J gene is TRBJ2-7, the V gene TRBV6-5, with 11 bases identical to TRBD1. The CDR3 sequence is 14 residues long. Looked up from germline, CDR1 is MNHEY and CDR2 is SVGAGI. V lost 6 bases to trimming and J lost 7 bases; unmatched junction nucleotides: 8. The CDR3 loop is CASSLGQGAREQYF. Written as DNA, the CDR3 is TGTGCCAGCAGCCTCGGACAGGGGGCACGTGAGCAGTACTTC.

The chain has TRBV19 and TRBJ1-5; 7 bases fit TRBD1. Germline V CDR1 and CDR2: LNHDA, SQIVND (reference sequence). The CDR3 sequence is 14 residues long. With V trimmed by 5 bases and J by 10 bases, 11 bases remained unmatched. CDR3 DNA: TGTGCCAGTAGTCCAAGGGACAGCAATGGACCCCAGCATTTT. This encodes CASSPRDSNGPQHF. The full variable domain, its missing parts supplied by reference TRBV19 and TRBJ1-5, is DGGITQSPKYLFRKEGQNVTLSCEQNLNHDAMYWYRQDPGQGLRLIYYSQIVNDFQKGDIAEGYSVSREKKESFPLTVTSAQKNPTAFYLCASSPRDSNGPQHFGDGTRLSIL.

V is TRBV9 and J is TRBJ2-7; 11 positions agree with TRBD2. The germline gives CDR1 SGDLS, CDR2 YYNGEE. The CDR3 totals 19 residues. Trimming removed 4 bases from V and 5 bases from J; junction bases left unmatched: 20. For the CDR3, the DNA is TGTGCCAGCAGCCCCAACTCACGACTAGCGGGACGTTTCGTGCACGAGCAGTACTTC. It specifies CASSPNSRLAGRFVHEQYF.

V usage is TRBV9 and J usage is TRBJ2-3, with 8 positions matching TRBD2. Germline trimming cut 2 bases from V and 4 bases from J; bases unmatched to any gene: 9. The CDR3 spans 16 residues. From germline, CDR1 is SGDLS and CDR2 YYNGEE. CDR3 sequence: CASSVHRGGPPDTQYF. The CDR3 region has the DNA TGTGCCAGCAGCGTCCATCGGGGGGGGCCGCCAGATACGCAGTATTTT.

This sequence joins TRBV13 and TRBJ2-1, with TRBD2 matching over 7 bases. In germline, CDR1 is PRHDT, CDR2 FYEKMQ (reference sequence). The CDR3 loop spans 15 amino acids. J lost 7 bases, V lost 3 bases, and 9 bases had no gene match. The CDR3 is CASSFRGSGKNEQFF. In DNA, the CDR3 is TGTGCCAGCAGCTTTCGCGGGAGCGGAAAAAATGAGCAGTTCTTC. Based on the CDR3 plus reference TRBV13 and TRBJ2-1, the full variable domain is AAGVIQSPRHLIKEKRETATLKCYPIPRHDTVYWYQQGPGQDPQFLISFYEKMQSDKGSIPDRFSAQQFSDYHSELNMSSLELGDSALYFCASSFRGSGKNEQFFGPGTRLTVL.

The rearrangement joins TRBV13 to TRBJ2-7; maybe TRBD1 (5 bases). The germline V gene has CDR1 PRHDT and CDR2 FYEKMQ (reference sequence). Trimming shortened V by 5 bases and J by 1 base, and 9 bases separated the two germline ends. This CDR3 has 13 amino acids. In nucleotides, the CDR3 is TGTGCCAGCAGCCTGGACAAGTCCTACGAGCAGTACTTC. Its translation: CASSLDKSYEQYF.

This clone has a handful of counts. The V and J genes are TRBV2 and TRBJ2-4; 7 bases map to TRBD1. The CDR3 is 20 residues long. CDR1 SNHLY and CDR2 FYNNEI come from the germline V gene. The V gene end was trimmed by 3 bases and the J gene end by 0 bases; junction bases not matched to a gene: 17. CDR3 sequence (DNA): TGTGCCAGCAGTGATGCCCTGGGACAGTTAGAGTATCTAGCCAAAAACATTCAGTACTTC. Residues: CASSDALGQLEYLAKNIQYF.

The chain joins TRBV6-5 to TRBJ2-1, with 10 bases aligning to TRBD2. Germline V lookup: CDR1 MNHEY, CDR2 SVGAGI. CDR3 length: 15 residues. J gave up 7 bases and V 6 bases, and 9 bases lay outside the gene matches. CDR3 loop: CASRGSGRARNEQFF. The DNA for the CDR3 is TGTGCCAGCAGGGGGAGCGGGAGGGCCAGGAATGAGCAGTTCTTC.

The V and J genes are TRBV5-1 and TRBJ2-7, with D possibly being TRBD2 (6 bases). Per the germline V gene, CDR1 is SGHRS and CDR2 is YFSETQ. The ends were cut back, 7 bases at V and 6 bases at J, with 20 bases in the middle. CDR3 length equals 14 residues. The CDR3 here is CASRGKDQQGEQYF. The CDR3 nucleotides read TGCGCCAGCCGCGGGAAAGACCAGCAGGGCGAGCAGTACTTC. The complete variable domain, with remaining parts taken from reference TRBV5-1 and TRBJ2-7, reads KAGVTQTPRYLIKTRGQQVTLSCSPISGHRSVSWYQQTPGQGLQFLFEYFSETQRNKGNFPGRFSGRQFSNSRSEMNVSTLELGDSALYLCASRGKDQQGEQYFGPGTRLTVT.

The chain recombines TRBV11-3 with TRBJ2-3; 13 positions agree with TRBD2. V shed 4 bases, J shed 4 bases, and the junction held 5 bases outside the gene matches. The CDR3 runs 16 residues. From germline, CDR1 is SGHNT and CDR2 YENEEA. CDR3 sequence: CASSYRLAGGADTQYF. In nucleotides, the CDR3 is TGTGCCAGCAGCTACAGACTAGCGGGAGGTGCAGATACGCAGTATTTT.

This rearrangement joins TRBV5-4 to TRBJ2-5; 15 bases align to TRBD2. Germline V gene lookup returns CDR1 SGHNT and CDR2 YYREEE (reference sequence). The CDR3 covers 15 residues. V was clipped by 4 bases and J by 4 bases; unmatched bases: 2. In DNA form, the CDR3 reads TGTGCCAGCAGCCCGGGACTAGCGGGAGGAGAGACCCAGTACTTC. It is translated as CASSPGLAGGETQYF.

The gene calls are TRBV6-5 and TRBJ2-7; 9 bases line up with TRBD1. The CDR3 extends over 13 amino acids. Germline assignment: CDR1 MNHEY and CDR2 SVGAGI. With V trimmed by 7 bases and J by 4 bases, 5 bases remained unmatched. CDR3 in amino acids: CASTQGARYEQYF. Written as DNA, the CDR3 is TGTGCCAGCACACAGGGGGCGCGGTACGAGCAGTACTTC.

This chain links TRBV29-1 with TRBJ2-6; D not certain. The V gene lost 6 bases and the J gene lost 0 bases, with 3 bases spanning the gap. The V gene's germline CDR1 is SQVTM and CDR2 ANQGSEA. This CDR3 comprises 12 residues. CDR3 DNA sequence: TGCAGCGTCCTCTCTGGGGCCAACGTCCTGACTTTC. Translating gives CSVLSGANVLTF.

The V gene is TRBV4-3, the J gene TRBJ2-3, with 7 bases matching TRBD2. CDR3 length: 17 amino acids. V lost 0 bases, J lost 0 bases, and 6 bases stayed unmatched. Germline CDR1 LGHNA, CDR2 YSLEER. CDR3 in amino acids: CASSQDNGRTSTDTQYF. The CDR3 bases are TGCGCCAGCAGCCAAGATAACGGGAGGACTAGCACAGATACGCAGTATTTT.

The V gene is TRBV6-5, the J gene TRBJ2-3, with a possible D match to TRBD1 (5 bases). The ends were cut back, 6 bases at V and 3 bases at J, with 16 bases in the middle. This CDR3 comprises 15 residues. Germline CDR1 and CDR2: MNHEY and SVGAGI. CDR3 sequence reads: CASRKGLLGTDTQYF. The CDR3 DNA reads TGTGCCAGCAGGAAGGGGCTTTTGGGAACAGATACGCAGTATTTT.